The present entry profiles one TCR beta chain with its context. Its antigen is not identified. The sample originates from a study of T-cell memory formation after mild COVID-19. Study-level information: The TCR clusters were mostly specific to one donor.

5'RACE with constant-segment primers yielded barcoded, UMI-tagged TCR alpha and TCR beta cDNA libraries. MiXCR was run by TCRdb on the 5' RACE reads, yielding one entry per CDR3 protein. The data contain a few hundred thousand distinct CDR3 sequences, about a sixth of them seen just once; the ten biggest clones take up about 23%. The study's findings and limits: Contracting CD4+ clones were located mainly in CM and EM, and CD8+ clones in EMRA.

This CDR3 has 12 amino acids. CDR1 and CDR2 from the germline V gene are MNHEY and SMNVEV (reference sequence). Trimming took off 3 bases at V and 9 bases at J, with 9 bases between the two ends. The gene calls are TRBV27 and TRBJ2-1, with unresolved D. The sequenced sample was PBMCs or a T cell subset sorted from them (not recorded which). This TCR came from a young man who had mild COVID-19 (a few samples of this study predate the infection). Cell type and time point are not known. For the CDR3, the DNA is TGTGCCAGCAGTTTCCCCTCCACTGAGCAGTTCTTC. Translating it yields CASSFPSTEQFF.